The clone carrying this T cell receptor (beta chain) was seen a handful of times. This specimen belongs to a study of T cells in tuberculosis. Data came from immunoSEQ multiplex PCR; TCRdb stores just in-frame clones and leaves some out. The sample shows 20,000 to 25,000 clones, around 82% of them seen only once. This CDR3 has 12 residues. Per germline, CDR1 LNHDA and CDR2 SQIVND (reference sequence). Germline trimming cut 8 bases from V and 8 bases from J; bases unmatched to any gene: 7. Documented time point: new active TB diagnosis, blood taken before or within 7 days of starting treatment. HIV-seronegative South African adults aged 18 years or older had newly diagnosed active tuberculosis.

The sequence was obtained from an adult with tuberculosis. The chain joins TRBV19 to TRBJ1-2, with 8 bases lining up with TRBD1. The source material was PBMCs, sampled at tuberculosis diagnosis. CDR3 amino acids: CASRKDRAGYTF. CDR3 DNA sequence: TGTGCCAGTCGAAAGGACAGGGCCGGCTACACCTTC.